One and the same sample provided the 4 T cell receptor beta chains below, sequenced in a study of blood T cells in healthy people across ages. For the second PCR, which ran for roughly 6 to 11 cycles, a sample-barcoded 5' primer and a J-beta primer mix were used. TCRdb re-derived calls from the 5' RACE reads in MiXCR, one entry per CDR3 protein. Seen here are roughly 500,000 distinct CDR3 sequences, 27% observed once, and the top ten hold 18%. The sample consisted of blood. The receptors originated from an older woman in good health.

This clonotype was detected a few times. This chain joins TRBV6-5 and TRBJ2-2; 8 bases line up with TRBD1. This CDR3 has 15 residues. Germline assignment: CDR1 MNHEY and CDR2 SVGAGI. V trimming: 6 bases; J trimming: 5 bases; junction bases outside the gene matches: 8. The CDR3: CASSGSDRATGELFF. CDR3 DNA: TGTGCCAGCAGCGGCTCGGACAGGGCAACCGGGGAGCTGTTTTTT.

In the case of this clonotype: Germline is not matched at one junction end, which may reflect a read error. This rearrangement joins TRBV6-6 to TRBJ2-5, with 8 nucleotides matching TRBD1. In germline, CDR1 is MNHNY, CDR2 SVGAGI (reference sequence). The CDR3 loop spans 14 amino acids. The CDR3 here is CASSYGQGRETLYF. DNA for the CDR3: TGTGCCAGCAGTTACGGACAGGGTCGGGAGACCCTGTACTTC.

The gene calls are TRBV20-1 and TRBJ1-2, with a tentative D call TRBD1 (5 bases). Germline CDR1 DFQATT, CDR2 SNEGSKA (reference sequence). The CDR3 runs 15 residues. V dropped 2 bases and J dropped 3 bases, with 16 bases sitting between them. This CDR3 reads CSARTEKDTYYGYTF. Here the CDR3 DNA reads TGCAGTGCTAGAACAGAGAAGGACACTTACTATGGCTACACCTTC.

This clonotype occurred a few times. The chain is built from TRBV5-5 and TRBJ1-4, with D unclear. The CDR3 covers 13 residues. CDR1 is SGHKS and CDR2 is YYEKEE in the germline V gene (reference sequence). The V gene lost 1 base and the J gene lost 5 bases, with 6 bases spanning the gap. DNA of the CDR3: TGTGCCAGCAGCTTGTACGCAAATGAAAAACTGTTTTTT. It encodes CASSLYANEKLFF.